This T cell receptor (beta chain) was identified during a study of blood T cell repertoires in COVID-19. As for the study in general: Sources were T cells, B-cell-depleted T cells, or PBMCs; the material itself was cDNA or gDNA.

Profiling relied on immunoSEQ multiplex PCR, and the TCRdb table lists in-frame clones only, not all of them. The sample holds approximately 230,000 clones; under 90% are singletons and the top ten take about 1.7%. Participants were aged about 18 to 90 years, lived in about 26 US areas, and enrolled virtually. Allocation to cohorts depended on clinical history reported by the participants. Two negative PCRs, clearance, or symptom resolution had been documented for recovered Cohort 3 donors. Sample: PBMCs or T cells enriched from blood (not recorded which). The source of this sequence is a man in his forties who had recovered from COVID-19.

DNA for the CDR3: TGTGCCAGCAGTGTCCATCGGGATAATTCACCCCTCCACTTT. It is translated as CASSVHRDNSPLHF. The genes are TRBV25-1 and TRBJ1-6; the D is unclear. V was clipped by 4 bases and J by 5 bases, with 9 bases between them. The germline CDR1 and CDR2 sequences are MGHDK and SYGVNS. The CDR3 has 14 residues.